The 19 T cell receptor beta chains given below trace back to one sample, sequenced in a study of CD8 T cells in ankylosing spondylitis. TCRdb analysed the 5' RACE reads with MiXCR anew, one entry per CDR3 protein. The table records under 300,000 distinct CDR3 sequences, roughly 10% of them present only once. What was sequenced was blood, either unsorted or a sorted T cell fraction (not recorded which). These receptors all stem from a male donor with ankylosing spondylitis or in good health (not recorded which).

The rearrangement links TRBV20-1 to TRBJ2-7; a possible D gene is TRBD1 (6 bases). Trimming left V 2 bases short and J 4 bases short, with 15 bases between. Per the germline V gene, CDR1 is DFQATT and CDR2 is SNEGSKA (reference sequence). This CDR3 has 14 residues. The CDR3 bases are TGCAGTGCTAGATTAGCAGGGGATGTATACGAGCAGTACTTC. Protein product: CSARLAGDVYEQYF.

A few counts support this clonotype. The chain links TRBV6-5 to TRBJ1-1; no clear D gene. Trimming shortened V by 5 bases and J by 5 bases, and 15 bases separated the two germline ends. Per the germline V gene, CDR1 is MNHEY and CDR2 is SVGAGI. This CDR3 region has 14 residues. For the CDR3, the DNA is TGTGCCAGCAGTCACGATACAGTTTCGACTGAAGCTTTCTTT. The encoded protein is CASSHDTVSTEAFF.

This clonotype was observed at least ten times. The genes are TRBV3-1 and TRBJ1-1; a weak D match, TRBD1 (5 bases). CDR1 and CDR2 (germline): LGHDT, YNNKEL (reference sequence). V lost 4 bases and J 0 bases, leaving 9 bases between the germline ends. This CDR3 has 14 residues. The CDR3 protein is CASSLQGMNTEAFF. CDR3 bases: TGTGCCAGCAGCCTTCAGGGTATGAACACTGAAGCTTTCTTT. Complete variable domain (other parts from reference TRBV3-1 and TRBJ1-1): DTAVSQTPKYLVTQMGNDKSIKCEQNLGHDTMYWYKQDSKKFLKIMFSYNNKELIINETVPNRFSPKSPDKAHLNLHINSLELGDSAVYFCASSLQGMNTEAFFGQGTRLTVV.

At least ten counts were recorded for this clonotype. The rearrangement links TRBV4-1 to TRBJ2-5, with D perhaps assigned TRBD1 or TRBD2 (6 bases each). The CDR3 is made up of 17 amino acids. Germline CDR1 is MGHRA and CDR2 is YSYEKL. The germline V and J ends were trimmed by 0 bases and 0 bases, with 14 bases remaining between them. The CDR3 DNA is TGCGCCAGCAGCCAAGATAGCCGGGGGCTCTACCAAGAGACCCAGTACTTC. This codes for CASSQDSRGLYQETQYF.

This clonotype was found a few times. The chain carries TRBV4-2 and TRBJ2-7, with unresolved D. The CDR3 consists of 13 residues. V lost 9 bases and J lost 0, with 12 bases in between. CDR1 and CDR2 from the germline V gene are LGHNA and YNFKEQ. The CDR3 loop reads CASRETNSYEQYF. The DNA for the CDR3 is TGTGCCAGTCGCGAGACAAACTCCTACGAGCAGTACTTC.

In its sample, this clonotype was seen many times. This chain uses TRBV20-1 with TRBJ2-3; D not certain. The CDR3 covers 18 residues. V was pared by 0 bases and J by 2 bases, with 21 bases between. CDR1 and CDR2 from the germline V gene are DFQATT and SNEGSKA (reference sequence). CDR3 nucleotides: TGCAGTGCTAGAGATAGGGCGTTTTTCACCCCGACCACAGATACGCAGTATTTT. This sequence encodes CSARDRAFFTPTTDTQYF.

Points on this clonotype: The CDR3 ends on some other residue instead of the conserved phenylalanine or tryptophan, so this is likely a read error. This chain joins TRBV20-1 and TRBJ2-7; 8 nucleotides align to TRBD2. The CDR3 is 14 amino acids. J lost 5 bases, V lost 3 bases, and 9 bases had no gene match. CDR1 is DFQATT, CDR2 SNEGSKA, per germline (reference sequence). The CDR3 region is CSASSAREVDEQYS. In DNA, the CDR3 is TGCAGTGCTAGCTCCGCGCGGGAGGTCGACGAGCAGTACTCC.

Ten or more counts support this clonotype. The chain recombines TRBV3-1 with TRBJ1-2; 10 bases align to TRBD1. Per germline, CDR1 LGHDT and CDR2 YNNKEL (reference sequence). V dropped 7 bases and J dropped 7; count of bases not matched to a gene: 12. The CDR3 is 15 residues long. The CDR3 spells CASTPARDRGSGYTF. CDR3 sequence (DNA): TGTGCCAGCACCCCAGCCCGGGACAGGGGCTCTGGCTACACCTTC. Full variable domain (outside the CDR3, taken from reference TRBV3-1 and TRBJ1-2): DTAVSQTPKYLVTQMGNDKSIKCEQNLGHDTMYWYKQDSKKFLKIMFSYNNKELIINETVPNRFSPKSPDKAHLNLHINSLELGDSAVYFCASTPARDRGSGYTFGSGTRLTVV.

The chain links TRBV13 to TRBJ2-3, with 13 positions matching TRBD2. The CDR3 covers 18 residues. Looked up from germline, CDR1 is PRHDT and CDR2 is FYEKMQ (reference sequence). V was clipped by 4 bases and J by 4 bases; unmatched bases: 11. Written as DNA, the CDR3 is TGTGCCAGCAGCTGGCGATTAGGACTAGCGGGGGTCGCAGATACGCAGTATTTT. Translated: CASSWRLGLAGVADTQYF. The variable domain in full, completed from reference TRBV13 and TRBJ2-3, reads AAGVIQSPRHLIKEKRETATLKCYPIPRHDTVYWYQQGPGQDPQFLISFYEKMQSDKGSIPDRFSAQQFSDYHSELNMSSLELGDSALYFCASSWRLGLAGVADTQYFGPGTRLTVL.

This clonotype was observed many times. The chain uses TRBV5-1 and TRBJ1-5; weak D call: TRBD1 (5 bases). The V end lost 0 bases, the J end lost 2 bases, and 9 bases lay between the germline ends. The CDR3 loop spans 15 amino acids. The germline CDR1 and CDR2 sequences are SGHRS and YFSETQ. CDR3 bases: TGCGCCAGCAGCTTGGCCGGGGGAGGCAATCAGCCCCAGCATTTT. Translation gives CASSLAGGGNQPQHF.

This chain uses TRBV4-1 with TRBJ2-3, with D maybe TRBD2 (5 bases). Trimming pared 4 bases from V and 1 base from J, leaving 15 bases between. The V gene's germline CDR1 is MGHRA and CDR2 YSYEKL. The CDR3 loop spans 16 amino acids. The CDR3 coding sequence is TGCGCCAGCAGCCGTATCCGGATGGAGGGCACAGATACGCAGTATTTT. Protein: CASSRIRMEGTDTQYF.

The V gene is TRBV28, the J gene TRBJ2-7, with D possibly called TRBD1 or TRBD2 (5 bases each). The germline V gene encodes CDR1 MDHEN and CDR2 SYDVKM. There are 14 residues in the CDR3. V was pared by 7 bases and J by 0 bases, with 13 bases between. CDR3 amino acids: CASTSPGSSYEQYF. Written as DNA, the CDR3 is TGTGCCAGCACCTCTCCAGGGAGCTCCTACGAGCAGTACTTC.

This clonotype showed up many times. J is TRBJ2-2 and V is TRBV7-6; a weak D match, TRBD1 (5 bases). Trimming stripped 5 bases from V and 0 bases from J, with 13 bases between. The CDR3 is made up of 16 amino acids. Germline CDR1 is SGHVS and CDR2 is FNYEAQ. The CDR3 reads CASSGSTDPNTGELFF. The CDR3 coding sequence is TGTGCCAGCAGCGGTTCGACAGATCCGAACACCGGGGAGCTGTTTTTT.

This clonotype appeared many times. CDR3 nucleotides: TGTGCCAGCAGGTTAGCGGGAGGGTCGACCTACAATGAGCAGTTCTTC. Amino acid sequence: CASRLAGGSTYNEQFF. The gene calls are TRBV6-5 and TRBJ2-1; TRBD2 aligns across 11 bases. The germline V gene has CDR1 MNHEY and CDR2 SVGAGI. The J segment lost 2 bases and the V segment lost 6 bases, leaving 6 bases of the junction unmatched. The CDR3 runs to 16 residues.

This clonotype appeared many times. This chain links TRBV9 with TRBJ2-5; 8 nucleotides match TRBD2. V was pared by 3 bases and J by 3 bases, with 1 base of the junction left unmatched. The CDR3 has 13 amino acids. Germline loops: CDR1 SGDLS, CDR2 YYNGEE. The CDR3: CASSAGREETQYF. CDR3 DNA sequence: TGTGCCAGCAGCGCCGGGAGGGAAGAGACCCAGTACTTC. The full variable domain, its missing parts supplied by reference TRBV9 and TRBJ2-5, is DSGVTQTPKHLITATGQRVTLRCSPRSGDLSVYWYQQSLDQGLQFLIQYYNGEERAKGNILERFSAQQFPDLHSELNLSSLELGDSALYFCASSAGREETQYFGPGTRLLVL.

At least ten counts were recorded for this clonotype. This sequence joins TRBV20-1 and TRBJ2-3, with TRBD1 matching 8 bases. Germline assignment: CDR1 DFQATT and CDR2 SNEGSKA (reference sequence). The V and J ends lost 1 base and 2 bases, in that order; junction bases with no gene match: 5. This CDR3 region has 15 residues. CDR3 nucleotides: TGCAGTGCTAGAGCTGGACAGGGACTCACAGATACGCAGTATTTT. This sequence encodes CSARAGQGLTDTQYF.

This clonotype was observed at least ten times. The chain links TRBV29-1 to TRBJ2-1; 14 positions agree with TRBD2. The V and J ends lost 6 bases and 10 bases, in that order; junction bases with no gene match: 8. CDR1 SQVTM and CDR2 ANQGSEA come from the germline V gene. The CDR3 has 14 amino acids. DNA for the CDR3: TGCAGCGTAGATACGGGACTAGCGGGAGAGGAGCAGTTCTTC. Its protein is CSVDTGLAGEEQFF.

This clonotype was recorded a few times. V gene TRBV3-1 combines with J gene TRBJ2-3; no clear D gene. The CDR3 has 15 residues. The germline CDR1 and CDR2 sequences are LGHDT and YNNKEL (reference sequence). Trimming took off 3 bases at V and 5 bases at J, with 15 bases between the two ends. This CDR3 is CASSHQDGLRDTQYF. CDR3 DNA: TGTGCCAGCAGCCACCAGGACGGCCTTAGAGATACGCAGTATTTT.

This rearrangement joins TRBV6-2 or TRBV6-3 to TRBJ2-2; TRBD2 agrees at 10 bases. The CDR3 contains 17 residues. Germline values: CDR1 MNHEY, CDR2 SVGEGT. After removal of 6 bases from V and 3 bases from J, the junction contained 10 bases not matched to a gene. The CDR3 bases are TGTGCCAGCAGAAACGCCGGACTAGCGGATTACACCGGGGAGCTGTTTTTT. Amino acid sequence: CASRNAGLADYTGELFF.